This TCR beta chain was sequenced during a study of blood T cell repertoires in COVID-19. Turning to the study itself: Specimens from acute and convalescent COVID-19 originated in the United States, Italy and Spain.

The CDR3 length is 12 residues. The V and J ends lost 2 bases and 6 bases respectively, with 7 bases between them. Looked up from germline, CDR1 is SGHDT and CDR2 is YYEEEE. Source study methods: Amplification with reference gene primers provided the estimates of nucleated cell counts. Repertoires were generated with immunoSEQ multiplex PCR, while TCRdb's copy carries only in-frame clones and drops some. V, J and clone size are those of that table, while D and trimming were read from the DNA. The sample consists of about 160,000 clones, 80% to 90% of them appearing once. The sequence was obtained from a woman aged 55-69 years who had recovered from COVID-19. This chain links TRBV5-6 with TRBJ2-3; no definite D call. The sequenced sample consisted of peripheral blood. For the CDR3, the DNA is TGTGCCAGCAGCTTTTCCCTGGATACGCAGTATTTT. Protein product: CASSFSLDTQYF. The full variable domain, in which reference TRBV5-6 and TRBJ2-3 provide the parts outside the CDR3, is DAGVTQSPTHLIKTRGQQVTLRCSPKSGHDTVSWYQQALGQGPQFIFQYYEEEERQRGNFPDRFSGHQFPNYSSELNVNALLLGDSALYLCASSFSLDTQYFGPGTRLTVL.